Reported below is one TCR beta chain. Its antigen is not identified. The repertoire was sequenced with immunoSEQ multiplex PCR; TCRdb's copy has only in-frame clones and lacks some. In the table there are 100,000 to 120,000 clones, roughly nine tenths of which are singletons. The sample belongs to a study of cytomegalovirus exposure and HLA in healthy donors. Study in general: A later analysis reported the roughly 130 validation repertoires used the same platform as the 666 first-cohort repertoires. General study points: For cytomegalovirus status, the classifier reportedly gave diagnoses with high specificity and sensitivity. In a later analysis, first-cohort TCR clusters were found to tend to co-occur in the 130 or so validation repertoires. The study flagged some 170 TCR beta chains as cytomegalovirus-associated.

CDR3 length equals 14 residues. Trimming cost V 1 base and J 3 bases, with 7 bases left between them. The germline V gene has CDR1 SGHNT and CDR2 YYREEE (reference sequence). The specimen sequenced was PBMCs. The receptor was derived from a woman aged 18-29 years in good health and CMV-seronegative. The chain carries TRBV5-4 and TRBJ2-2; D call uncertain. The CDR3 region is CASSLNPDTGELFF. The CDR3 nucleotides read TGTGCCAGCAGCTTGAACCCGGACACCGGGGAGCTGTTTTTT.